Given below is one TCR beta chain in context. Its target is not known. The data belong to a study of T cells expressing NK-cell markers. As for the study in general: Sorted CD3+CD56-NKG2C+, CD3+CD56+NKG2C+ and CD3+CD56+NKG2C- T cells supplied the TCR beta repertoires. Broader study findings: Each of roughly six donors carried dominant NKG2C+ clonotypes accounting for roughly 1.0-7.0% of CD8+ T cells. The study found these clonotypes also leading the CD3+CD56-NKG2C+ fraction in several donors.

TCRdb re-called the 5' RACE reads, yielding one record per CDR3 amino acid sequence without DNA. The sample holds 300,000 to 500,000 distinct CDR3 sequences. Germline CDR1 and CDR2: MNHEY and SVGAGI. The CDR3 has 13 amino acids. The source material was blood T cells: a sorted CD56 or NKG2C T cell subset, CD4+ or CD8+ T cells, or bulk PBMC T cells (not recorded which). The rearrangement uses TRBV6-5 and TRBJ2-7; the TRBD1 assignment by TCRdb is unverifiable without DNA. This receptor was identified in a woman aged 50 to 60 in good health. CDR3: CASARGGPYEQYF.